This T cell receptor (beta chain) was sequenced for a study of blood T cells in healthy people across ages. General observations from the study: Comparison with aged donors showed that long-lived donors had more naive CD4+ cells and higher diversity.

In germline, CDR1 is MDHEN, CDR2 SYDVKM. The V gene end was trimmed by 7 bases and the J gene end by 5 bases; junction bases not matched to a gene: 11. This CDR3 region has 15 residues. For the second PCR, which ran for about 6 to 12 cycles, a sample-barcoded 5' primer and a J-beta primer mix were used. TCRdb redid the calling of the 5' RACE reads with MiXCR, one entry per CDR3 protein. The table includes nearly 800,000 distinct CDR3 sequences, around 25% detected once. This clonotype has just a few counts. The antigen is undetermined. These sequences were also reported in another study, on T cells of mothers and their children.

This clonotype originated in a boy between 10 and 17 years old in good health. J is TRBJ2-5 and V is TRBV28; 9 bases are a match to TRBD1. Sequenced material: blood. The CDR3 sequence is CASTPRDRVMETQYF. CDR3 DNA: TGTGCCAGCACTCCCCGGGACAGGGTGATGGAGACCCAGTACTTC.